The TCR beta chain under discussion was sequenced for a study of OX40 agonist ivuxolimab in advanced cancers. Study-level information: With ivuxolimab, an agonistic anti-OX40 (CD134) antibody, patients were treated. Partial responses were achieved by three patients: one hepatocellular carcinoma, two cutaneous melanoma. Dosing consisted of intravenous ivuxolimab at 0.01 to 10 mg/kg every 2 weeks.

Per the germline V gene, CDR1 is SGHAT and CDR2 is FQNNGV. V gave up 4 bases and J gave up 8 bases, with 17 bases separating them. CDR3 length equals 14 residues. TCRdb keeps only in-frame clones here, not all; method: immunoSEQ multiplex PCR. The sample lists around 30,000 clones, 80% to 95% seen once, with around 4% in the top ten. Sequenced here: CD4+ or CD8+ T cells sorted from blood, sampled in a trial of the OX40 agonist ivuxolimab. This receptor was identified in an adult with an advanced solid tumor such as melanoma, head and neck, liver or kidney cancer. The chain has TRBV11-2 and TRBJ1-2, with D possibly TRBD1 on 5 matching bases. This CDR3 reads CASSSLIRAWGYTF. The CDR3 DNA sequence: TGTGCCAGCAGCTCGCTGATCAGGGCCTGGGGCTACACCTTC.